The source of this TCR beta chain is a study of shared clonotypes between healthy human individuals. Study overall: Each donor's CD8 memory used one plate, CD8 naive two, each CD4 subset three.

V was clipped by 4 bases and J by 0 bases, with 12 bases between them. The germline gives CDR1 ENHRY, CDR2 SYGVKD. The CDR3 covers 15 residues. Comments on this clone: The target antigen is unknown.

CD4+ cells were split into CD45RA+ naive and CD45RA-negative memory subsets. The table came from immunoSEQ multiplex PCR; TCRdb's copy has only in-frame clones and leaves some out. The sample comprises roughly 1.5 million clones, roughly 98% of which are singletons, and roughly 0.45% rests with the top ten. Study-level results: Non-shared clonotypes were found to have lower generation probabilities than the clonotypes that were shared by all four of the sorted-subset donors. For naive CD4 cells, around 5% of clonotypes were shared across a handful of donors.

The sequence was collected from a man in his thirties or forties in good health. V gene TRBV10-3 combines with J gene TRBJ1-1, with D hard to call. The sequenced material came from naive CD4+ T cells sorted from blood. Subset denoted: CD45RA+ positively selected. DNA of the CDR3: TGTGCCATCAGTGGGGTCCTATTAATGAACACTGAAGCTTTCTTT. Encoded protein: CAISGVLLMNTEAFF.